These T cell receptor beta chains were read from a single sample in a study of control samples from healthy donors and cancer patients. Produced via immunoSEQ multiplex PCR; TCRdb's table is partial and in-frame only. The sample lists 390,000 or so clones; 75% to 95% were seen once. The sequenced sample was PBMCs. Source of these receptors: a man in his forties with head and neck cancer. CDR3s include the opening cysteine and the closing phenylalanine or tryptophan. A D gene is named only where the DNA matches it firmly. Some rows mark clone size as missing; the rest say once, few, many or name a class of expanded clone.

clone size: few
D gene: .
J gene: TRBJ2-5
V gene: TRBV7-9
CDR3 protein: CASSLAAGEETQYF
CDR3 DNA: TGTGCCAGCAGCTTAGCGGCCGGGGAAGAGACCCAGTACTTC

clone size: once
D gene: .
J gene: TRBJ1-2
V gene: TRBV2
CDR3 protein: CAITRQAQGDGYTF
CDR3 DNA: TGTGCCATAACGAGACAGGCACAAGGAGATGGCTACACCTTC

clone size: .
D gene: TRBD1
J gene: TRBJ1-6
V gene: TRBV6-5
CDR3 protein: CASSAGGQGSTPLHF
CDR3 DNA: TGTGCCAGCAGCGCTGGGGGACAGGGTTCGACACCCCTCCACTTT

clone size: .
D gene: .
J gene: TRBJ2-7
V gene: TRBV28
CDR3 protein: CASSLGDGFSSYEQYF
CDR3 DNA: TGTGCCAGCAGTTTGGGAGACGGATTTAGCTCCTACGAGCAGTACTTC

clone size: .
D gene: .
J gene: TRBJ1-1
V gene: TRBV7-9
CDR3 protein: CASSSLRGPNTEAFF
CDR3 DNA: TGTGCCAGCAGCTCGTTACGGGGTCCGAACACTGAAGCTTTCTTT

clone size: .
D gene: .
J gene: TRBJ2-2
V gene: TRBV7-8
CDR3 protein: CASSGDRNTGELFF
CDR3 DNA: TGTGCCAGCAGCGGGGACCGGAACACCGGGGAGCTGTTTTTT

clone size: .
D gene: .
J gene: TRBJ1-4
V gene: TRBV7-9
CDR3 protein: CASSLTVEKLFF
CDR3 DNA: TGTGCCAGCAGCTTGACGGTCGAAAAACTGTTTTTT

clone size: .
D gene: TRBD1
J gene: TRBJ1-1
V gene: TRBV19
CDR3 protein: CASRNQGGKTEAFF
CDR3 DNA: TGTGCCAGTAGGAATCAGGGGGGAAAGACTGAAGCTTTCTTT

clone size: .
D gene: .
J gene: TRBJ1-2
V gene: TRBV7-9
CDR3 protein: CASSLETYGYTF
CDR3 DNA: TGTGCCAGCAGCTTAGAAACCTATGGCTACACCTTC

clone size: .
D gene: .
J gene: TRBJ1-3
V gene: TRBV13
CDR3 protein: CASIPSDSSGNTIYF
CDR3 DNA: TGTGCCAGCATCCCCAGCGATTCCTCTGGAAACACCATATATTTT

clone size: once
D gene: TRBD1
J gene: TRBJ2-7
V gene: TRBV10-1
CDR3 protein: CASSGYRGEQYF
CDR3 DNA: TGCGCCAGCAGTGGGTACAGGGGCGAGCAGTACTTC

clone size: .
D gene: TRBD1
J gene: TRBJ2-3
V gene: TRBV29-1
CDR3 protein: CSVATGTGSDTQYF
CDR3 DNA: TGCAGCGTCGCCACCGGGACAGGGTCTGATACGCAGTATTTT

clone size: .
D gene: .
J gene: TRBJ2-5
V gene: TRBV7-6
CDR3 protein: CASSLGGVETQYF
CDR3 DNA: TGTGCCAGCAGCTTGGGAGGCGTGGAGACCCAGTACTTC

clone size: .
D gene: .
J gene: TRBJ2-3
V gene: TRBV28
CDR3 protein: CASRESTDTQYF
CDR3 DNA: TGTGCCAGCCGGGAGAGCACAGATACGCAGTATTTT

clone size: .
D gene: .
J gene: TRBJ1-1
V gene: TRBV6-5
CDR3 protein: CASSYANTEAFF
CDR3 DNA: TGTGCCAGCAGTTACGCCAACACTGAAGCTTTCTTT

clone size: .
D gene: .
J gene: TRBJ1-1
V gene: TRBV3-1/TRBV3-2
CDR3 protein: CASSQGRNTEAFF
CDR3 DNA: TGTGCCAGCAGCCAGGGACGGAACACTGAAGCTTTCTTT

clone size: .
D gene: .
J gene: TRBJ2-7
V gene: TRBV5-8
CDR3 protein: CASTRWGTYEQYF
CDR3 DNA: TGTGCCAGCACTAGGTGGGGGACCTACGAGCAGTACTTC

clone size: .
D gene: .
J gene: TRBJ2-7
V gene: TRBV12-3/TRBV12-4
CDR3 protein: CASSLALKYEQYF
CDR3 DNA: TGTGCCAGCAGTTTAGCGTTGAAGTACGAGCAGTACTTC

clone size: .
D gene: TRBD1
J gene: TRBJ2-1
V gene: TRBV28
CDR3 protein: CASSTPVGTGRGEQFF
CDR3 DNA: TGTGCCAGCAGTACTCCTGTCGGGACAGGGAGAGGCGAGCAGTTCTTC

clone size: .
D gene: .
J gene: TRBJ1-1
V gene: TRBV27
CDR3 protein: CASSLGFRTEAFF
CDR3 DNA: TGTGCCAGCAGTTTAGGGTTTCGGACTGAAGCTTTCTTT